What follows are 18 T cell receptor beta chains derived from one specimen sequenced in a study of cytomegalovirus exposure and HLA in healthy donors (dated by TCRdb to 2017 to 2019). Receptor amplification or capture employed the immunoSEQ multiplex PCR assay. For the multiplex PCR, a mixture combining 60 forward primers for TCR Vbeta segments and 13 reverse primers for TCR Jbeta segments was used. Here the immuneACCESS table is served through TCRdb, limited to in-frame sequences with V and J called. Missing clones are a known gap in these copies; in checked studies unresolved V genes cover under half, and the rest lacks a known reason. For this sample the table gives approximately 100,000 clones, of which around 10% were detected only once. The ten largest account for 4.5% to 6% of the sample. Sequenced: PBMCs. These receptor sequences come from a man between 50 and 59 years old in good health and CMV-seropositive.

Only a few counts were recorded for this clone. The rearrangement joins TRBV6-5 to TRBJ1-1; 7 nucleotides agree with TRBD1. The ends lost 8 bases at V and 1 base at J; junction bases unmatched: 4. CDR1 MNHEY and CDR2 SVGAGI come from the germline V gene. The CDR3 has 13 amino acids. CDR3 loop: CASLRGRNTEAFF. As DNA, the CDR3 is TGTGCCAGCCTAAGGGGGCGGAACACTGAAGCTTTCTTT.

This chain joins TRBV14 and TRBJ2-7; no clear D. Looked up from germline, CDR1 is SGHDN and CDR2 is FVKESK. V shed 0 bases and J shed 3 bases, with 12 bases lying between them. This CDR3 comprises 15 residues. The CDR3 region has the DNA TGTGCCAGCAGCCAAGATAGAAAACTTCTCTACGAGCAGTACTTC. The encoded protein is CASSQDRKLLYEQYF.

This clone has only a few counts. The chain joins TRBV5-1 to TRBJ2-2; D possibly corresponds to TRBD2 (6 bases). The V gene's germline CDR1 is SGHRS and CDR2 YFSETQ. The length of the CDR3 is 17 residues. The V gene lost 2 bases and the J gene lost 0 bases, with 14 bases spanning the gap. CDR3 nucleotides: TGCGCCAGCAGCTTTACGGGAGTTAAGGCGAACACCGGGGAGCTGTTTTTT. It yields the protein CASSFTGVKANTGELFF. The complete variable domain, with remaining parts taken from reference TRBV5-1 and TRBJ2-2, reads KAGVTQTPRYLIKTRGQQVTLSCSPISGHRSVSWYQQTPGQGLQFLFEYFSETQRNKGNFPGRFSGRQFSNSRSEMNVSTLELGDSALYLCASSFTGVKANTGELFFGEGSRLTVL.

This chain joins TRBV29-1 and TRBJ1-2; possibly TRBD1 for D (6 bases). Trimming removed 6 bases at V and 4 bases at J, with 18 bases between. Germline V gene sequence: CDR1 SQVTM, CDR2 ANQGSEA. This CDR3 has 14 amino acids. CDR3 sequence reads: CSVDRTEWSYGYTF. CDR3 coding DNA: TGCAGCGTAGATCGGACAGAATGGAGCTATGGCTACACCTTC. The variable domain in full, with the rest retrieved from reference TRBV29-1 and TRBJ1-2, is SAVISQKPSRDICQRGTSLTIQCQVDSQVTMMFWYRQQPGQSLTLIATANQGSEATYESGFVIDKFPISRPNLTFSTLTVSNMSPEDSSIYLCSVDRTEWSYGYTFGSGTRLTVV.

The chain recombines TRBV27 with TRBJ2-3; 15 bases align to TRBD2. There are 17 residues in the CDR3. V lost 4 bases, J lost 2 bases, and 4 bases stayed unmatched. Germline-derived CDR1 and CDR2 are MNHEY and SMNVEV (reference sequence). For the CDR3, the DNA is TGTGCCAGCAGTTACGGACTAGCGGGAGGGTTCACAGATACGCAGTATTTT. Protein sequence: CASSYGLAGGFTDTQYF.

V is TRBV4-1 and J is TRBJ1-1, with a tentative D call TRBD1 (6 bases). The CDR3 runs to 15 residues. The V end lost 1 base, the J end lost 1 base, and 10 bases lay between the germline ends. Germline values: CDR1 MGHRA, CDR2 YSYEKL. CDR3 sequence (DNA): TGCGCCAGCAGCCAAGCGGGACACCCGAACACTGAAGCTTTCTTT. Its protein product is CASSQAGHPNTEAFF.

This clone has at least ten counts. This chain uses TRBV27 with TRBJ2-7, with 8 positions matching TRBD1. The CDR3 spans 14 residues. The V and J ends lost 3 bases and 1 base, in that order; junction bases with no gene match: 2. The germline CDR1 and CDR2 sequences are MNHEY and SMNVEV (reference sequence). In DNA form, the CDR3 reads TGTGCCAGCAGTTTCCGGACAGGGTCCTACGAGCAGTACTTC. It specifies CASSFRTGSYEQYF.

The rearrangement uses TRBV10-3 and TRBJ1-5; D not certain. The CDR3 covers 13 residues. Per germline, CDR1 ENHRY and CDR2 SYGVKD. V was clipped by 2 bases and J by 7 bases, with 9 bases between them. The CDR3 sequence: CAISELSEQPQHF. The DNA for the CDR3 is TGTGCCATCAGTGAGCTATCGGAGCAGCCCCAGCATTTT.

The chain is built from TRBV19 and TRBJ1-2; 9 bases align to TRBD1. J gave up 4 bases and V 3 bases, and 12 bases lay outside the gene matches. The CDR3 sequence is 17 residues long. Germline lookup yields CDR1 LNHDA and CDR2 SQIVND (reference sequence). CDR3 nucleotides: TGTGCCAGTAGTATTCTAAGGACAGGGGTCCCACTCTATGGCTACACCTTC. This sequence encodes CASSILRTGVPLYGYTF.

V usage is TRBV21-1 and J usage is TRBJ2-3; the D call in the table, TRBD1, was not verified against the DNA. TRBV21-1 is annotated as a pseudogene. There are 16 residues in the CDR3. The CDR3 sequence: CASSNADRGETDTQYF. In DNA form, the CDR3 reads TGTGCCAGCAGCAACGCGGACAGGGGTGAGACAGATACGCAGTATTTT.

This clone showed up many times. This rearrangement joins TRBV18 to TRBJ2-4; 8 nucleotides agree with TRBD1. The CDR3 is made up of 13 amino acids. V shed 6 bases and J 8 bases; nucleotides not matched to a gene: 6. Per germline, CDR1 KGHSH and CDR2 LQKENI. CDR3: CASSPGQADIQYF. CDR3 nucleotides: TGTGCCAGCTCTCCGGGACAGGCGGACATTCAGTACTTC.

This clone has more than one count but fewer than ten. The V gene is TRBV27, the J gene TRBJ1-1; TRBD1 might be the D (6 bases). There are 13 residues in the CDR3. The V end was cut by 3 bases, the J end by 4 bases, with 9 bases between. CDR1 is MNHEY, CDR2 SMNVEV, per germline (reference sequence). CDR3: CASSLGGPTEAFF. CDR3 bases: TGTGCCAGCAGTTTGGGGGGGCCCACTGAAGCTTTCTTT.

This clone was detected only a few times. This chain joins TRBV5-4 and TRBJ2-5, with 14 bases matching TRBD2. CDR1 SGHNT and CDR2 YYREEE come from the germline V gene (reference sequence). This CDR3 comprises 15 residues. With V trimmed by 4 bases and J by 5 bases, 4 bases remained unmatched. CDR3 nucleotides: TGTGCCAGCAGCCTGACTAGCGGGAGGGCTGAGACCCAGTACTTC. Translated: CASSLTSGRAETQYF.

This clone has more than one count but fewer than ten. V usage is TRBV6-1 and J usage is TRBJ2-5, with TRBD1 matching 9 bases. The CDR3 extends over 15 amino acids. Germline CDR1 MNHNS, CDR2 SASEGT. V gave up 2 bases and J gave up 2 bases; unmatched junction bases: 3. For the CDR3, the DNA is TGTGCCAGCAGTGAAACAGGGGGCGTACAAGAGACCCAGTACTTC. The encoded protein is CASSETGGVQETQYF.

Details on this clone: The conserved phenylalanine or tryptophan normally closing the CDR3 is absent here, so this likely arose from a read error. The chain uses TRBV6-5 and TRBJ2-7, with D possibly matching TRBD1 (6 bases). Germline loops: CDR1 MNHEY, CDR2 SVGAGI. This CDR3 region has 13 residues. Trimming left V 6 bases short and J 5 bases short, with 14 bases between. CDR3 amino acids: CASRTQGIHEQYL. The CDR3 nucleotides are TGTGCCAGCAGAACGCAGGGGATCCACGAGCAGTACTTA.

This clone was counted only a few times. The rearrangement joins TRBV19 to TRBJ2-5; TRBD1 aligns across 8 bases. V gave up 5 bases and J gave up 2 bases; unmatched junction bases: 7. CDR3 length: 15 residues. In germline, CDR1 is LNHDA, CDR2 SQIVND (reference sequence). The DNA of the CDR3 is TGTGCCAGTAGTGCTGGGACAGGAGCTCAAGAGACCCAGTACTTC. Translating it yields CASSAGTGAQETQYF.

This clone was seen a few times. The rearrangement joins TRBV19 to TRBJ2-3, with 10 bases that match TRBD1. The CDR3 contains 14 residues. V lost 5 bases and J lost 8; bases outside the gene matches: 7. Per the germline V gene, CDR1 is LNHDA and CDR2 is SQIVND (reference sequence). The CDR3 coding sequence is TGTGCCAGTAGTGGGACAGGGGTGGGAAGTACGCAGTATTTT. This sequence encodes CASSGTGVGSTQYF.

This clone occurred a few times. The rearrangement uses TRBV29-1 and TRBJ1-1; D gene uncertain. CDR1 SQVTM and CDR2 ANQGSEA come from the germline V gene. Trimming took 5 bases from V and 1 from J, leaving 8 bases between them. The CDR3 spans 12 residues. CDR3 region: CSVSYRNTEAFF. The CDR3 DNA reads TGCAGCGTTTCATACAGGAACACTGAAGCTTTCTTT.